A single T cell receptor (beta chain) is shown here with its context. Its antigen is not identified. This CDR3 contains 14 residues. In germline, CDR1 is MNHNS, CDR2 SASEGT. With V trimmed by 4 bases and J by 11 bases, 5 bases remained unmatched. PCR involved 60 Vbeta and 13 Jbeta primers. Clones were read by immunoSEQ multiplex PCR, and TCRdb kept only the in-frame ones, dropping some. The sample data list around 150,000 clones. The sample is drawn from a study of cytomegalovirus exposure and HLA in healthy donors. Study-wide points: Later work found that TCR association rates differed between HLA loci; DRB1 had the most and HLA-C the fewest. In a later analysis, an Asian-associated ancestry cluster reportedly showed fewer N-insertions than the approximately 670-donor mean. Within a later analysis, the majority of CMV-associated TCR beta chains appeared HLA-restricted.

This clonotype was obtained from a man under 40 in good health and CMV-seronegative. The sample comprised PBMCs. J is TRBJ1-6 and V is TRBV6-1, with 10 bases identical to TRBD1. CDR3 residues: CASSGGQGGTPLHF. The CDR3 DNA sequence: TGTGCCAGCAGTGGCGGACAGGGGGGTACACCCCTCCACTTT.